This is a list of T cell receptor beta chains from one sample in a study of control samples from healthy donors and cancer patients. Here immunoSEQ multiplex PCR was the method, and the copy in TCRdb shows in-frame clones only, minus some. The repertoire holds 100,000 to 150,000 clones, with around nine tenths as singletons. Sequencing was carried out using blood. Receptors were obtained from a man aged 35-49 years in good health. The CDR3 runs from the conserved cysteine through the conserved F or W. A D gene is named only where the DNA matches it firmly. Expanded clones get a size class; other rows say once, few or many, or leave the size out.

. | . | TRBJ1-5 | TRBV5-1 | TGCGCCAGCAGCTTGGGGGACATACCCAATCAGCCCCAGCATTTT | CASSLGDIPNQPQHF
. | TRBD2 | TRBJ2-3 | TRBV7-8 | TGTGCCAGCAGCTTCCTGGGACTAGCAGCGCAGTATTTT | CASSFLGLAAQYF
. | TRBD2 | TRBJ2-5 | TRBV24-1 | TGTGCCACCAGTGAGGCTAGCGGAGAGACCCAGTACTTC | CATSEASGETQYF
few | . | TRBJ2-1 | TRBV6-5 | TGTGCCAGCAGTTACTCAGGAAGGGATGAGCAGTTCTTC | CASSYSGRDEQFF
. | . | TRBJ2-2 | TRBV18 | TGTGCCAGCTCACCACAGAACACCGGGGAGCTGTTTTTT | CASSPQNTGELFF
. | . | TRBJ1-1 | TRBV7-2 | TGTGCCAGCAGTTCCTCCATGGGGGGCGGCACTGAAGCTTTCTTT | CASSSSMGGGTEAFF
. | . | TRBJ1-1 | TRBV20-1 | TGCAGTGCTAGTGTACGGGGGAGGAACACTGAAGCTTTCTTT | CSASVRGRNTEAFF
once | TRBD2 | TRBJ2-3 | TRBV11-3 | TGTGCCAGCAGCTTTAACGGACTAGCGGGGGAGAGCACAGATACGCAGTATTTT | CASSFNGLAGESTDTQYF
. | TRBD2 | TRBJ2-7 | TRBV9 | TGTGCCAGCAGTGAGACGATAGCGGGGGCCGGGGGGCCTTACGAGCAGTACTTC | CASSETIAGAGGPYEQYF
. | . | TRBJ1-2 | TRBV5-1 | TGCGCCAGCAGCTTGGGCAGGGCGGATGGCTACACCTTC | CASSLGRADGYTF
. | TRBD1 | TRBJ1-6 | TRBV7-6 | TGTGCCAGCAGCTTAAAACACGCCGGGACAGGCTATAATTCACCCCTCCACTTT | CASSLKHAGTGYNSPLHF
. | . | TRBJ1-5 | TRBV9 | TGTGCCAGCAGCGTCGGAATCTCTACGCGGCCCCAGCATTTT | CASSVGISTRPQHF
. | . | TRBJ2-7 | TRBV12-3/TRBV12-4 | TGTGCCAGCAGTTTAGCGTTCTCCTACGAGCAGTACTTC | CASSLAFSYEQYF
. | TRBD1 | TRBJ1-1 | TRBV11-3 | TGTGCCAGCAGCCCCGGGACAGGATTTGAAGCTTTCTTT | CASSPGTGFEAFF
. | . | TRBJ2-1 | TRBV7-2 | TGTGCCAGCAGCGGAAACAGAGTCAATGAGCAGTTCTTC | CASSGNRVNEQFF
once | TRBD1 | TRBJ1-4 | TRBV7-2 | TGTGCCAGCAGCTTAGACAGGGGTAATGAAAAACTGTTTTTT | CASSLDRGNEKLFF
few | . | TRBJ1-4 | TRBV25-1 | TGTGCCAGCAGTCGACAGGTCTCGTTCACTAATGAAAAACTGTTTTTT | CASSRQVSFTNEKLFF
. | . | TRBJ1-6 | TRBV2 | TGTGCCAGCAGTGATCGGGTGCGTAATTCACCCCTCCACTTT | CASSDRVRNSPLHF
. | TRBD2 | TRBJ2-3 | TRBV6-2/TRBV6-3 | TGTGCCAGCAGTACCGGACTAGCGGGGGGGCCAGATACGCAGTATTTT | CASSTGLAGGPDTQYF
. | . | TRBJ2-3 | TRBV11-1 | TGTGCCAGCAGCTTAGGGTATACGCAGTATTTT | CASSLGYTQYF
. | TRBD1 | TRBJ2-7 | TRBV5-1 | TGCGCCAGCGCCCCAGGAGGGACAGGGAGTTACGAGCAGTACTTC | CASAPGGTGSYEQYF
. | . | TRBJ2-7 | TRBV30 | TGTGCCTGGAGGGTGGGGGGGGGCACCTACGAGCAGTACTTC | CAWRVGGGTYEQYF